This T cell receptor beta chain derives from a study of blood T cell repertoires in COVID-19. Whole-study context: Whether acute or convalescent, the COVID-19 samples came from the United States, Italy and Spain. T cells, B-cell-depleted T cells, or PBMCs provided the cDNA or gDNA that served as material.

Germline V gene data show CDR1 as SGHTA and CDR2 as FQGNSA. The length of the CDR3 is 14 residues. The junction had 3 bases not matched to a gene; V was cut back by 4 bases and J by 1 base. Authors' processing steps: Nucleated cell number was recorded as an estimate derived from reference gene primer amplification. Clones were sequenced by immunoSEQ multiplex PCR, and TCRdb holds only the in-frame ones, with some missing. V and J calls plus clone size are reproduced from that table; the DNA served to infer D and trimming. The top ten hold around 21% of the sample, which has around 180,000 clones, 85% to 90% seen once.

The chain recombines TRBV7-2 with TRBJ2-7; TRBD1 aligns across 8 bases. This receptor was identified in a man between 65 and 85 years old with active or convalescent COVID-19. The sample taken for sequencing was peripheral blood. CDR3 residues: CASSSGQESYEQYF. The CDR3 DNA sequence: TGTGCCAGCAGCTCGGGACAGGAATCCTACGAGCAGTACTTC.